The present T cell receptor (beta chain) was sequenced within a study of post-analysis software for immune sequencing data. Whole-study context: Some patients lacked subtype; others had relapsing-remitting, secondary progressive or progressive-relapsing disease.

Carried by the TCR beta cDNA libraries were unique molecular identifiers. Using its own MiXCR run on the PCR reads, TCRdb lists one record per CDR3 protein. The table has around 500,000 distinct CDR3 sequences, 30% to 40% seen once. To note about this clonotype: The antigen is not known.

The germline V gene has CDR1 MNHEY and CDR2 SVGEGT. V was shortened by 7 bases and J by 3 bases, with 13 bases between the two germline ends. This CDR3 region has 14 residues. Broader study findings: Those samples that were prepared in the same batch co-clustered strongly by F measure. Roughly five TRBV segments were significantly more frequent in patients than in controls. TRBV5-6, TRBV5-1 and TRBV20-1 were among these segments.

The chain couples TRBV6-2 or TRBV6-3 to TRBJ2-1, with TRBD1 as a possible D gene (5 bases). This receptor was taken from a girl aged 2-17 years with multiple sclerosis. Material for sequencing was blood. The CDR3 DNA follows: TGTGCCAGCACAGACAGTTTGCTCTACAATGAGCAGTTCTTC. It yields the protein CASTDSLLYNEQFF.